This T cell receptor (beta chain) is from a study of blood T cell repertoires in COVID-19. Whole-study context: PBMCs, B-cell-depleted T cells, or T cells were the source of the cDNA or gDNA that made up the material.

The data were produced by immunoSEQ multiplex PCR, yet TCRdb's version contains in-frame clones alone and is incomplete. The sample lists more than 300,000 clones, roughly 92% occurring once. CDR1 is LNHDA, CDR2 SQIVND, per germline (reference sequence). This CDR3 is 15 amino acids long. Trimming removed 4 bases at V and 7 bases at J, with 16 bases between. The participants were between about 18 and 90 years old and came from 24 US areas. People in the exposed group encountered a COVID-19 case within 2 weeks before entering the study. This TCR was recovered from a woman in her thirties or forties who had been exposed to COVID-19. Sequenced sample: PBMCs or T cells enriched from blood (not recorded which). The genes are TRBV19 and TRBJ1-4, with D perhaps TRBD1 (6 bases). CDR3 sequence reads: CASSTHRARFEKLFF. The CDR3 DNA reads TGTGCCAGTAGTACACACAGGGCGAGGTTTGAAAAACTGTTTTTT.